Following are 7 T cell receptor beta chains from one sample sequenced in a study of technical replicates of blood from a handful of donors. Produced via immunoSEQ multiplex PCR; TCRdb's table is partial and in-frame only. The sample includes almost 70,000 clones, around 90% of them seen just once. Specimen: PBMCs. These receptors all stem from a human donor in good health. Some clones in this sample may be carry-over from other donors' samples.

The chain carries TRBV5-6 and TRBJ1-3; TRBD1 might be the D (5 bases). The length of the CDR3 is 16 residues. CDR1 is SGHDT, CDR2 YYEEEE, per germline. V was cut by 1 base and J by 0 bases, with 11 bases left in between. For the CDR3, the DNA is TGTGCCAGCAGCTTGTTTGACAGTCCCTCTGGAAACACCATATATTTT. Its translation is CASSLFDSPSGNTIYF.

The chain joins TRBV6-4 to TRBJ2-2, with 10 bases aligning to TRBD1. J lost 5 bases, V lost 2 bases, and 2 bases had no gene match. In germline, CDR1 is MRHNA, CDR2 SNTAGT. CDR3 size: 15 residues. CDR3 region: CASSDGTGETGELFF. In nucleotides, the CDR3 is TGTGCCAGCAGTGACGGGACAGGGGAAACCGGGGAGCTGTTTTTT.

This clone was recorded only once. The J gene is TRBJ2-2, the V gene TRBV27, with unresolved D. Trimming shortened V by 4 bases and J by 5 bases, and 5 bases separated the two germline ends. This CDR3 has 12 residues. In germline, CDR1 is MNHEY, CDR2 SMNVEV (reference sequence). For the CDR3, the DNA is TGTGCCAGCAGTTCCGGGACCGGGGAGCTGTTTTTT. This encodes CASSSGTGELFF.

The chain joins TRBV14 to TRBJ2-2, with D possibly TRBD2 on 5 matching bases. Trimming cost V 6 bases and J 1 base, with 9 bases left between them. CDR3 length equals 14 residues. Looked up from germline, CDR1 is SGHDN and CDR2 is FVKESK. The CDR3 nucleotides read TGTGCCAGCAGGCCACGGGGGAACACCGGGGAGCTGTTTTTT. Translation: CASRPRGNTGELFF. The variable domain in full, completed from reference TRBV14 and TRBJ2-2, reads EAGVTQFPSHSVIEKGQTVTLRCDPISGHDNLYWYRRVMGKEIKFLLHFVKESKQDESGMPNNRFLAERTGGTYSTLKVQPAELEDSGVYFCASRPRGNTGELFFGEGSRLTVL.

The count of this clone is one. CDR3 sequence reads: CASSLRREDWYYNEQFF. Written as DNA, the CDR3 is TGTGCCAGCAGCCTGCGGAGGGAGGACTGGTACTACAATGAGCAGTTCTTC. This chain joins TRBV13 and TRBJ2-1; D is possibly TRBD2 (6 bases). Trimming left V 5 bases short and J 3 bases short, with 20 bases between. The CDR3 extends over 17 amino acids. Germline V gene data show CDR1 as PRHDT and CDR2 as FYEKMQ (reference sequence).

CDR3 in amino acids: CASSEWSRSPLHF. The DNA of the CDR3 is TGTGCCAGCAGTGAGTGGAGTAGGTCACCCCTCCACTTT. The chain recombines TRBV2 with TRBJ1-6; D call uncertain. The CDR3 has 13 residues. Germline V CDR1 and CDR2: SNHLY, FYNNEI. With 3 bases removed from V and 10 bases from J, the gap between germline ends came to 10 bases.

The rearrangement uses TRBV29-1 and TRBJ1-2; D might be TRBD1 (5 bases). Between the trimmed V and J ends, which lost 4 bases and 4 bases, there was a span of 19 bases. CDR1 and CDR2 (germline): SQVTM, ANQGSEA. There are 15 residues in the CDR3. This CDR3 reads CSVVLTGTMGYGYTF. CDR3 nucleotide sequence: TGCAGCGTTGTGCTGACCGGGACTATGGGCTATGGCTACACCTTC.